This T cell receptor beta chain was profiled in a study of CD8+ T cells in alopecia areata. About this clone itself: Its antigen remains unknown. The gene symbols are mouse symbols. From the germline J gene comes the end of the CDR3, since the read stops 4 residues before it.

The germline CDR1 and CDR2 sequences are LGHNA and YNLKQL (reference sequence). V trimming: 2 bases; J trimming: 2 bases; junction bases outside the gene matches: 5. This CDR3 comprises 15 residues. After isolation, RNA underwent reverse transcription to generate cDNA as the sequencing template. The assay was immunoSEQ multiplex PCR, and TCRdb's table has in-frame clones only and misses some. Singletons are absent from the sample, which has about 6,000 clones. Notes on the study in general: Unlike in mice, where it was clearer, TCR sharing across patients was less clear, possibly HLA-related. Scalp specimens additionally yield sequences from normal skin's resident alphabeta T cells.

Time point given: mouse skin 6 weeks after grafting, around onset of hair loss. Biopsy sampling of recipient mouse skin took place at grafting and 3 and 6 weeks later. The J gene is TRBJ2-7, the V gene TRBV5; 8 bases are shared with TRBD2. Sequences were derived from skin, sampled at week 6. This clonotype originated in a C3H/HeJ mouse with alopecia areata. MHC haplotype of the mouse line: H2-k. The CDR3 sequence is CASSQSDWGAYEQYF. Incomplete CDR3 DNA: TGTGCCAGCAGCCAATCCGACTGGGGAGCCTAT.